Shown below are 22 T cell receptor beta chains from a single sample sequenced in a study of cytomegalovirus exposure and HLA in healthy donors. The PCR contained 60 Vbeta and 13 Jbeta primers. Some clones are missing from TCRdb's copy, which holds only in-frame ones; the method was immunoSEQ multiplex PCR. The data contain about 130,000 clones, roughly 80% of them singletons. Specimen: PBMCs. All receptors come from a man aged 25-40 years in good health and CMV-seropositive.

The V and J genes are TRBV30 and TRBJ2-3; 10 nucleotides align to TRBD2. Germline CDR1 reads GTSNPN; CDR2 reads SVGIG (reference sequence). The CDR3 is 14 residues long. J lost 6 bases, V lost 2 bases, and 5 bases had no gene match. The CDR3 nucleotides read TGTGCCTGGAGTCCTAGCGGGAGTCTCGATACGCAGTATTTT. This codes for CAWSPSGSLDTQYF.

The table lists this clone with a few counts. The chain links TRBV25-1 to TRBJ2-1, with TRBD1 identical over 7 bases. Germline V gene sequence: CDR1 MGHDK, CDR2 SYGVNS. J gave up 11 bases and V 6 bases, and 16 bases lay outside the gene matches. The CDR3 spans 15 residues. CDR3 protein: CASRGPTGTGRKQFF. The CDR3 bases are TGTGCCAGCAGGGGTCCGACAGGGACCGGGCGGAAGCAGTTCTTC.

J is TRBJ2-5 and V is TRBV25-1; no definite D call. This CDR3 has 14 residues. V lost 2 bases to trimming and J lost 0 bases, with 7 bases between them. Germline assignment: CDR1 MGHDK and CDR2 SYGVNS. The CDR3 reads CASSETRNQETQYF. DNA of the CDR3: TGTGCCAGCAGTGAAACCAGAAACCAAGAGACCCAGTACTTC.

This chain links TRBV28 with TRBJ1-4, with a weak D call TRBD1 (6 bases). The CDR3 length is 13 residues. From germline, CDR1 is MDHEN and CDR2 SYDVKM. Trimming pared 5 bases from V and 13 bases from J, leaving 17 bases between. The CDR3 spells CASSNRQVRALFF. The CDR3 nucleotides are TGTGCCAGCAGTAACCGACAGGTTAGGGCACTGTTTTTT. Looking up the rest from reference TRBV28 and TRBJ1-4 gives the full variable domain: DVKVTQSSRYLVKRTGEKVFLECVQDMDHENMFWYRQDPGLGLRLIYFSYDVKMKEKGDIPEGYSVSREKKERFSLILESASTNQTSMYLCASSNRQVRALFFGSGTQLSVL.

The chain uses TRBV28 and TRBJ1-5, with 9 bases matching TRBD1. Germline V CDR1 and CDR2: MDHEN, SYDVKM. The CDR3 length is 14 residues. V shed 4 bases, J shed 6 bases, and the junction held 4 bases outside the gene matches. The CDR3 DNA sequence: TGTGCCAGCAGTTCGGACAGGGGCACTCAGCCCCAGCATTTT. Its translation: CASSSDRGTQPQHF. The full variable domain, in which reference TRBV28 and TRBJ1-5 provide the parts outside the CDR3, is DVKVTQSSRYLVKRTGEKVFLECVQDMDHENMFWYRQDPGLGLRLIYFSYDVKMKEKGDIPEGYSVSREKKERFSLILESASTNQTSMYLCASSSDRGTQPQHFGDGTRLSIL.

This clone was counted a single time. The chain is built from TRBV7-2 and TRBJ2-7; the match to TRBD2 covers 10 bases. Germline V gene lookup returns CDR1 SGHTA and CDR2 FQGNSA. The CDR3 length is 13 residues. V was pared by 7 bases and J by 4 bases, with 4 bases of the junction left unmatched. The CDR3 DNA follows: TGTGCCAGCAAGCTAGCGGGAGTTTACGAGCAGTACTTC. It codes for CASKLAGVYEQYF.

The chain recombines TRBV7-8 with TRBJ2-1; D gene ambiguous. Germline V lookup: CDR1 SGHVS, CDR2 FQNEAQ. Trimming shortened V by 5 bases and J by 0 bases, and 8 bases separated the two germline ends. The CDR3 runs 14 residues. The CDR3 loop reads CASSPPGSYNEQFF. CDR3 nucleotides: TGTGCCAGCAGCCCCCCCGGCTCCTACAATGAGCAGTTCTTC.

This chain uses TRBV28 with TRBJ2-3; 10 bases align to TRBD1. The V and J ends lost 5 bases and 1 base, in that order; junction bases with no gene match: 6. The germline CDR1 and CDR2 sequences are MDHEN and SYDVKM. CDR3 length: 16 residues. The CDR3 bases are TGTGCCAGCAGTCGTGACAGGGGGCGCCGCACAGATACGCAGTATTTT. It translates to CASSRDRGRRTDTQYF.

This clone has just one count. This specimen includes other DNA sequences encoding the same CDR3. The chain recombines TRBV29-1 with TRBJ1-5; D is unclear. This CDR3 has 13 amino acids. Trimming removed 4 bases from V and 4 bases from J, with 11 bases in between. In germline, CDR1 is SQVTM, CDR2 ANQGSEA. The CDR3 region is CSVVTGPNQPQHF. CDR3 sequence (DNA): TGCAGCGTTGTGACTGGTCCGAATCAGCCCCAGCATTTT.

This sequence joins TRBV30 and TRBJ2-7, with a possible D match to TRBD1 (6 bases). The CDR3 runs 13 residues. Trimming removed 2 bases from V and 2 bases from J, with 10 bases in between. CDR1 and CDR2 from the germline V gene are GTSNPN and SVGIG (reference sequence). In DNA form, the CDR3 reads TGTGCCTGGAGTTCAGGGGCTACCTACGAGCAGTACTTC. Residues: CAWSSGATYEQYF.

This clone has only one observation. The CDR3 is CASRPQGWETQYF. CDR3 coding DNA: TGTGCCAGCAGGCCACAGGGTTGGGAGACCCAGTACTTC. The V gene is TRBV5-6, the J gene TRBJ2-5; a possible D gene is TRBD1 (6 bases). Germline assignment: CDR1 SGHDT and CDR2 YYEEEE. The CDR3 runs to 13 residues. Between the trimmed V and J ends, which lost 5 bases and 5 bases, there was a span of 13 bases. The full variable domain, its missing parts supplied by reference TRBV5-6 and TRBJ2-5, is DAGVTQSPTHLIKTRGQQVTLRCSPKSGHDTVSWYQQALGQGPQFIFQYYEEEERQRGNFPDRFSGHQFPNYSSELNVNALLLGDSALYLCASRPQGWETQYFGPGTRLLVL.

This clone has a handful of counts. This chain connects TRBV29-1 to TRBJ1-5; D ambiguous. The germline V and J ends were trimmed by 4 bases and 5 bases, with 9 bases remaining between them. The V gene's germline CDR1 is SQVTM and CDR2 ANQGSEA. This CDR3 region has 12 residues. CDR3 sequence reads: CSVGQAHQPQHF. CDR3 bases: TGCAGCGTTGGACAAGCCCATCAGCCCCAGCATTTT.

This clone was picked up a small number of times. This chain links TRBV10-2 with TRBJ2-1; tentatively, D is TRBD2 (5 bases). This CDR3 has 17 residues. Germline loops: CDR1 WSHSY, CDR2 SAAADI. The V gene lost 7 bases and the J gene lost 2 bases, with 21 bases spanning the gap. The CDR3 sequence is CASTPRVSGMAYNEQFF. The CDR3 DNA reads TGCGCCAGCACCCCGAGGGTGTCGGGAATGGCCTACAATGAGCAGTTCTTC.

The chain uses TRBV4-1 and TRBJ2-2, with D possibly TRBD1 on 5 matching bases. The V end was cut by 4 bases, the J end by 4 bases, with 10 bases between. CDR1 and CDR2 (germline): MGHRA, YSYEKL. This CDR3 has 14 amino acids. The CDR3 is CASSLITGTGELFF. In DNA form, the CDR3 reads TGCGCCAGCAGCCTAATTACAGGCACCGGGGAGCTGTTTTTT.

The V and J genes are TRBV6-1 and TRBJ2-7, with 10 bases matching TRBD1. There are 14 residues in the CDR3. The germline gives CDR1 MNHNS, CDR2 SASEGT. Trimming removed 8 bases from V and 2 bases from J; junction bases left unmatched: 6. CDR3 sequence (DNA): TGTGCCAGCCGGGACAGGGGTCCTACCTACGAGCAGTACTTC. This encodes CASRDRGPTYEQYF.

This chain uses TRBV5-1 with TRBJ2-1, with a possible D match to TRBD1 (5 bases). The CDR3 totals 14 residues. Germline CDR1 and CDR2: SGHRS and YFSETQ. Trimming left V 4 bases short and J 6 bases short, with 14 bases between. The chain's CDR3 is CASSPVVGVNEQFF. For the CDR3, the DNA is TGCGCCAGCAGCCCCGTGGTAGGGGTCAATGAGCAGTTCTTC. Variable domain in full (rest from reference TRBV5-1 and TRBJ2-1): KAGVTQTPRYLIKTRGQQVTLSCSPISGHRSVSWYQQTPGQGLQFLFEYFSETQRNKGNFPGRFSGRQFSNSRSEMNVSTLELGDSALYLCASSPVVGVNEQFFGPGTRLTVL.

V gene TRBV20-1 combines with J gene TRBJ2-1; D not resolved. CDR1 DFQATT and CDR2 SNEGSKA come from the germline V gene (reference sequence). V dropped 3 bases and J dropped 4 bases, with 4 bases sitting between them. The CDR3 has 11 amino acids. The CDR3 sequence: CSASQYNEQFF. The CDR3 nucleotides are TGCAGTGCTAGTCAGTACAATGAGCAGTTCTTC.

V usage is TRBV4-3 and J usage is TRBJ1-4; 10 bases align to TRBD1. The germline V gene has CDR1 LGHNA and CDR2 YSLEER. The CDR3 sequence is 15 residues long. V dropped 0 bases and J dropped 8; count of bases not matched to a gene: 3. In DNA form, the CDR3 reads TGCGCCAGCAGCCAAGAGGGGACAGGGGACGAAAAACTGTTTTTT. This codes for CASSQEGTGDEKLFF.

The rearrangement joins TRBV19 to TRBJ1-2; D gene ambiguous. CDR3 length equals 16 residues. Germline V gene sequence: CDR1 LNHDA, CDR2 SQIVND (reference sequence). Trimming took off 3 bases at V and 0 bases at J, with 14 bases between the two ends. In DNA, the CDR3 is TGTGCCAGTAGTATTTATGGACTGCGGACTAACTATGGCTACACCTTC. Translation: CASSIYGLRTNYGYTF.

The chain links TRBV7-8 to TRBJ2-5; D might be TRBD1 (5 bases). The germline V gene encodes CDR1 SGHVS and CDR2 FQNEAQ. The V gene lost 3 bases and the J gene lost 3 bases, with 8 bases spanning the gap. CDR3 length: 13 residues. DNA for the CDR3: TGTGCCAGCAGCTTCGGCAGGGAAGAGACCCAGTACTTC. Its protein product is CASSFGREETQYF.

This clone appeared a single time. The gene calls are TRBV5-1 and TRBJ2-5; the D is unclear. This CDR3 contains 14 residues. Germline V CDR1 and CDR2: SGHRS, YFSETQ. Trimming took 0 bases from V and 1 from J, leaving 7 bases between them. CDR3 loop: CASSLGQFQETQYF. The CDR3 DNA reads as TGCGCCAGCAGCTTGGGGCAATTCCAAGAGACCCAGTACTTC.

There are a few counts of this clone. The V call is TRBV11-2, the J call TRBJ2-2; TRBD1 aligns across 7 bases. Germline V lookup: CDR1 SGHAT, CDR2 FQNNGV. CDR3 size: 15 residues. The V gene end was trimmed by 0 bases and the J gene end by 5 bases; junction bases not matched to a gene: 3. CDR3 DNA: TGTGCCAGCAGCTTAGAAAGGGGGCGAACCGGGGAGCTGTTTTTT. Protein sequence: CASSLERGRTGELFF.